The T cell receptor (beta chain) described here comes from a study of beta chain features in type 1 diabetes. Study-level findings and limits: Moderate but significant shortening of TCRB CDR3s was recorded in all four CD4+ subsets from Type 1 diabetes patients.

The authors obtained over 98% purity in all sorted populations. As every portion of the isolated RNA was reverse transcribed, the sequencing read expressed TCRB transcripts. The repertoire was sequenced with immunoSEQ multiplex PCR; TCRdb's copy has only in-frame clones and lacks some. The sample contains 310,000 or so clones, approximately 15% of which appear only once. In regard to this clone: Its specificity is unknown.

This receptor was obtained from a man between 18 and 35 years old with type 1 diabetes. Sequenced input: naive CD4+ T cells from blood.

CDR3 sequence (DNA): TGTGCCAGCTCGCGACAAGAGCCAGGTGATTTCTACAATGAGCAGTTCTTC. Translating gives CASSRQEPGDFYNEQFF. This sequence joins TRBV18 and TRBJ2-1; D call uncertain. This CDR3 region has 17 residues. V was shortened by 6 bases and J by 3 bases, with 21 bases between the two germline ends. Germline CDR1 KGHSH, CDR2 LQKENI.